This TCR beta chain was recovered during a study of blood T cell repertoires in COVID-19. In the source study's methods: Using reference gene primer amplification, nucleated cell counts were estimated. Only in-frame clones appear in the TCRdb table, and some are missing; sequencing was by immunoSEQ multiplex PCR. The DNA gave D and trimming, while V, J and clone size come from that table. The sample records around 31,000 clones, 80% to 90% being singletons. The CDR3 consists of 16 residues. V trimming: 0 bases; J trimming: 3 bases; junction bases outside the gene matches: 1. The germline V gene encodes CDR1 SGDLS and CDR2 YYNGEE.

This TCR derives from an elderly man with acute or convalescent COVID-19. The chain carries TRBV9 and TRBJ2-2; 11 positions match TRBD2. What was sequenced was peripheral blood. The CDR3 DNA is TGTGCCAGCAGCGTAGTAGCGGGGGGGCACACCGGGGAGCTGTTTTTT. Its translation is CASSVVAGGHTGELFF.